This T cell receptor beta chain emerged from a study of OX40 agonist ivuxolimab in advanced cancers. For the study at large: Intravenous ivuxolimab at 0.01 to 10 mg/kg was given to patients every 2 weeks.

Germline V gives CDR1 SGHVS, CDR2 FQNEAQ. The CDR3 contains 14 residues. Trimming removed 5 bases from V and 4 bases from J, with 14 bases in between. The sample holds one count of this clone. Using immunoSEQ multiplex PCR, the repertoire was profiled, and TCRdb retains in-frame clones only, with some absent. This table has roughly 43,000 clones, around 90% appearing once. The chain combines TRBV7-8 with TRBJ2-5, with D possibly being TRBD1 or TRBD2 (6 bases each). The receptor was isolated from an adult with an advanced solid tumor such as melanoma, head and neck, liver or kidney cancer. This sample comprised CD4+ or CD8+ T cells sorted from blood, obtained in a trial of the OX40 agonist ivuxolimab. The CDR3, as DNA: TGTGCCAGCAGCCCTACTGGGGGGCGAGAGACCCAGTACTTC. Protein sequence: CASSPTGGRETQYF. Full variable domain (remainder filled in from reference TRBV7-8 and TRBJ2-5): GAGVSQSPRYKVAKRGQDVALRCDPISGHVSLFWYQQALGQGPEFLTYFQNEAQLDKSGLPSDRFFAERPEGSVSTLKIQRTQQEDSAVYLCASSPTGGRETQYFGPGTRLLVL.